This TCR beta chain derives from a study of T cell responses to AZD1222 COVID-19 vaccine. Broader study findings: Just 6 or 7 AZD1222 recipients were seropositive at baseline. Repertoires were obtained solely post-peak T cell response.

Some clones are missing from TCRdb's copy, which holds only in-frame ones; the method was immunoSEQ multiplex PCR. This sample yields 79,000 or so clones, of which about 74% are seen a single time; 27% belongs to the top ten. The CDR3 contains 15 residues. Losses at the gene ends were 4 bases for V and 4 bases for J; bases not matched to a gene: 6. Looked up from germline, CDR1 is LNHDA and CDR2 is SQIVND (reference sequence). Concerning this clone: Its antigen remains unidentified.

The chain carries TRBV19 and TRBJ2-7, with 11 bases that match TRBD1. The sequenced sample was peripheral blood, obtained 28 days after the second dose of the MenACWY control vaccine. This clonotype was obtained from an adult who received the MenACWY meningococcal vaccine as a control. CDR3 in amino acids: CASSSTGTGGYEQYF. The CDR3 DNA is TGTGCCAGTAGTAGCACCGGGACAGGGGGATACGAGCAGTACTTC.